The source of this T cell receptor beta chain is a study of blood T cells in healthy people across ages. Then a second PCR, running about 6 to 12 cycles, was carried out with a sample-barcoded 5' primer and a J-beta primer mix. TCRdb passed the 5' RACE reads through MiXCR, listing each CDR3 protein once. Found here are fewer than 800,000 distinct CDR3 sequences, roughly 49% of them singletons; the top ten hold under 35%. Trimming cost V 4 bases and J 2 bases, with 15 bases left between them. The CDR3 runs to 15 residues. Germline CDR1 is MDHEN and CDR2 is SYDVKM. This TCR came from a woman aged 55-70 years in good health. The J gene is TRBJ2-7, the V gene TRBV28; D gene uncertain. The sequenced material came from blood. The CDR3 DNA follows: TGTGCCAGCAGTTCAGTCAAAAGGGTCACCTACGAGCAGTACTTC. Protein: CASSSVKRVTYEQYF.